This T cell receptor beta chain was captured by sequencing in a study of blood T cell repertoires in COVID-19. In the study overall: Some COVID-19 samples were acute and others convalescent; all came from the United States, Italy and Spain. PBMCs, B-cell-depleted T cells, or T cells were the source of the cDNA or gDNA that made up the material.

Germline values: CDR1 LGHDT, CDR2 YNNKEL (reference sequence). The length of the CDR3 is 14 residues. V was shortened by 3 bases and J by 3 bases, with 12 bases between the two germline ends. Original processing notes: Amplification from reference gene primers served as the basis for estimated nucleated cell counts. Clones were read by immunoSEQ multiplex PCR, and TCRdb kept only the in-frame ones, dropping some. V and J calls and clone size come straight from that table; D and trimming were deduced from the DNA. The data contain 250,000 to 400,000 clones, around 86% of them singletons. The material sequenced was peripheral blood. The clonotype originates from a man aged 45-65 years with active or convalescent COVID-19. This chain links TRBV3-1 (or the pseudogene TRBV3-2) with TRBJ2-7; D is ambiguous. The DNA for the CDR3 is TGTGCCAGCAGCCAGAGCCAGGATAACTACGAGCAGTACTTC. It encodes CASSQSQDNYEQYF.